The 31 T cell receptor beta chains below were found in one sample sequenced in a study of blood T cell repertoires in COVID-19. Method: immunoSEQ multiplex PCR; TCRdb's copy keeps in-frame clones and lacks some. This sample yields over 70,000 clones, of which 86% are seen a single time; 18% belongs to the top ten. The source material was peripheral blood. The receptors derive from a human donor in a cohort sampled during active COVID-19.

To note about this clone: No conserved phenylalanine or tryptophan is present at the end of the CDR3, so a read error is the likely explanation. The DNA is left out, because the CDR3 cannot be placed on it with certainty; the CDR3 is given as TCRdb lists it. The chain's CDR3 is CASSEGHRVGEV. V is TRBV6-1 and J is TRBJ1-1; the tabulated D call, TRBD1, remains unverified against the DNA. Ends included, the CDR3 has 12 residues. The germline V gene has CDR1 MNHNS and CDR2 SASEGT.

This clone appeared once. The chain employs TRBV4-1 and TRBJ1-4, with TRBD1 matching 9 bases. CDR1 and CDR2 (germline): MGHRA, YSYEKL. The V gene end was trimmed by 3 bases and the J gene end by 8 bases; junction bases not matched to a gene: 10. CDR3 length equals 16 residues. The CDR3 protein is CASSHRTGGPYEKLFF. The CDR3 DNA reads as TGCGCCAGCAGCCACCGAACAGGGGGCCCTTACGAAAAACTGTTTTTT.

The genes are TRBV11-2 and TRBJ2-5, with 7 nucleotides matching TRBD1. The CDR3 covers 15 residues. V gave up 1 base and J gave up 5 bases; unmatched junction bases: 7. Germline assignment: CDR1 SGHAT and CDR2 FQNNGV. CDR3 sequence: CASSLVEQGRETQYF. For the CDR3, the DNA is TGTGCCAGCAGCTTAGTTGAACAGGGGCGTGAGACCCAGTACTTC.

This clone was found once. This chain joins TRBV2 and TRBJ2-1, with D tentatively TRBD1 (5 bases). V shed 0 bases and J shed 1 base, with 10 bases lying between them. Germline values: CDR1 SNHLY, CDR2 FYNNEI. This CDR3 region has 16 residues. The CDR3 DNA is TGTGCCAGCAGTGAAGCGGCCCACAGGTCCTACAATGAGCAGTTCTTC. It codes for CASSEAAHRSYNEQFF.

This sequence joins TRBV28 and TRBJ1-2, with unresolved D. Germline V gives CDR1 MDHEN, CDR2 SYDVKM. The V and J ends lost 6 bases and 8 bases respectively, with 22 bases between them. The CDR3 has 15 residues. The CDR3 loop is CASRPPPPGPLGYTF. As DNA, the CDR3 is TGTGCCAGCAGGCCCCCGCCTCCGGGTCCGTTGGGCTACACCTTC.

J is TRBJ2-2 and V is TRBV6-1; 11 nucleotides align to TRBD2. The J segment lost 5 bases and the V segment lost 2 bases, leaving 4 bases of the junction unmatched. CDR1 MNHNS and CDR2 SASEGT come from the germline V gene. The CDR3 runs 16 residues. The CDR3 nucleotides are TGTGCCAGCAGTGAAAGACTAGCGGGACTAACCGGGGAGCTGTTTTTT. Its translation is CASSERLAGLTGELFF.

The chain has TRBV5-1 and TRBJ2-1; 8 bases align to TRBD2. This CDR3 comprises 15 residues. Per germline, CDR1 SGHRS and CDR2 YFSETQ. V was pared by 2 bases and J by 0 bases, with 1 base of the junction left unmatched. CDR3 DNA sequence: TGCGCCAGCAGCTTCGCGGGGGGCTCCTACAATGAGCAGTTCTTC. Protein product: CASSFAGGSYNEQFF.

The chain uses TRBV19 and TRBJ2-1, with a possible D match to TRBD2 (6 bases). Per the germline V gene, CDR1 is LNHDA and CDR2 is SQIVND (reference sequence). The ends were cut back, 1 base at V and 1 base at J, with 11 bases in the middle. The CDR3 has 16 amino acids. The CDR3 protein is CASSIVPGVSYNEQFF. Written as DNA, the CDR3 is TGTGCCAGTAGTATAGTACCGGGAGTATCCTACAATGAGCAGTTCTTC.

The chain employs TRBV5-1 and TRBJ2-3; TRBD1 aligns across 7 bases. CDR1 is SGHRS and CDR2 is YFSETQ in the germline V gene. This CDR3 has 15 residues. With 5 bases clipped from V and 2 bases from J, the junction kept 8 bases outside the gene matches. For the CDR3, the DNA is TGCGCCAGCAGTTTCGGGACAGCTCTCACAGATACGCAGTATTTT. Its translation: CASSFGTALTDTQYF. The whole variable domain, remainder taken from reference TRBV5-1 and TRBJ2-3, is KAGVTQTPRYLIKTRGQQVTLSCSPISGHRSVSWYQQTPGQGLQFLFEYFSETQRNKGNFPGRFSGRQFSNSRSEMNVSTLELGDSALYLCASSFGTALTDTQYFGPGTRLTVL.

CDR3 DNA: TGTGCCAGCAGTTCGGGAGGCTACGAGCAGTACTTC. Translated: CASSSGGYEQYF. This rearrangement joins TRBV2 to TRBJ2-7; 7 bases are shared with TRBD2. Trimming took 5 bases from V and 3 from J; bases not matched to a gene: 1. The CDR3 runs to 12 residues. CDR1 and CDR2 from the germline V gene are SNHLY and FYNNEI.

This chain uses TRBV5-6 with TRBJ1-2; 8 bases match TRBD1. Germline V gives CDR1 SGHDT, CDR2 YYEEEE. The CDR3 consists of 13 residues. Germline trimming cut 4 bases from V and 8 bases from J; bases unmatched to any gene: 7. CDR3 in DNA: TGTGCCAGCAGCATAGGGACAGGCGTCGGCTACACCTTC. Residues: CASSIGTGVGYTF.

DNA for the CDR3: TGCGCCAGCAGCCCCTGGGCAGGGGTCTCCTACGAGCAGTACTTC. It codes for CASSPWAGVSYEQYF. The chain links TRBV4-1 to TRBJ2-7; tentative D call: TRBD1 (6 bases). Trimming pared 4 bases from V and 0 bases from J, leaving 13 bases between. The V gene's germline CDR1 is MGHRA and CDR2 YSYEKL. CDR3 length equals 15 residues.

The gene calls are TRBV6-2 or TRBV6-3 and TRBJ2-2, with 12 bases matching TRBD2. Per germline, CDR1 MNHEY and CDR2 SVGEGT. V trimming: 2 bases; J trimming: 1 base; junction bases outside the gene matches: 2. The CDR3 runs 17 residues. The DNA of the CDR3 is TGTGCCAGCAGTTACGGGGGACTAGCGGGGAACACCGGGGAGCTGTTTTTT. The encoded protein is CASSYGGLAGNTGELFF.

The chain joins TRBV30 to TRBJ2-7; 14 nucleotides align to TRBD2. In germline, CDR1 is GTSNPN, CDR2 SVGIG (reference sequence). V trimming: 0 bases; J trimming: 5 bases; junction bases outside the gene matches: 6. The length of the CDR3 is 16 residues. The CDR3 coding sequence is TGTGCCTGGAGTGTACAGGGGACTAGCGGGAGCGACGAGCAGTACTTC. Residues: CAWSVQGTSGSDEQYF.

The chain links TRBV27 to TRBJ2-7; 13 bases fit TRBD2. This CDR3 spans 15 amino acids. The V gene end was trimmed by 6 bases and the J gene end by 3 bases; junction bases not matched to a gene: 5. Per germline, CDR1 MNHEY and CDR2 SMNVEV (reference sequence). DNA of the CDR3: TGTGCCAGCAGACCAGGACTAGCGGGAGACTACGAGCAGTACTTC. The encoded protein is CASRPGLAGDYEQYF.

This chain links TRBV5-1 with TRBJ2-1, with 9 bases aligning to TRBD2. Germline trimming cut 3 bases from V and 10 bases from J; bases unmatched to any gene: 17. This CDR3 has 17 residues. The germline V gene has CDR1 SGHRS and CDR2 YFSETQ. For the CDR3, the DNA is TGCGCCAGCAGCTACGCGGGACTAGCCTTCAATTTGGGGGAGCAGTTCTTC. This translates into CASSYAGLAFNLGEQFF.

In this sample, this clone turned up once. The chain recombines TRBV6-5 with TRBJ1-1, with 7 positions matching TRBD1. This CDR3 spans 15 amino acids. Trimming removed 5 bases from V and 3 bases from J; junction bases left unmatched: 9. Germline V gene lookup returns CDR1 MNHEY and CDR2 SVGAGI. The CDR3 region has the DNA TGTGCCAGCAGTCCTTCCGACAGGGCGGACACTGAAGCTTTCTTT. It translates to CASSPSDRADTEAFF.

The V call is TRBV5-1, the J call TRBJ2-1, with 7 bases that match TRBD2. The CDR3 is made up of 15 amino acids. The germline gives CDR1 SGHRS, CDR2 YFSETQ. V trimming: 6 bases; J trimming: 3 bases; junction bases outside the gene matches: 9. The DNA of the CDR3 is TGCGCCAGCACGGTCGGAGCGGGAAACTACAATGAGCAGTTCTTC. Translated: CASTVGAGNYNEQFF.

This chain uses TRBV6-5 with TRBJ2-1; D gene ambiguous. This CDR3 has 11 residues. Germline CDR1 MNHEY, CDR2 SVGAGI. V lost 7 bases, J lost 10 bases, and 11 bases lay in between. CDR3 nucleotide sequence: TGTGCCAGCATTGGCTTCCCGGAGCAGTTCTTC. Its protein product is CASIGFPEQFF.

The V and J genes are TRBV28 and TRBJ1-2; TRBD1 is a possible D gene (5 bases). This CDR3 comprises 16 residues. The V and J ends lost 3 bases and 2 bases respectively, with 16 bases between them. The germline V gene has CDR1 MDHEN and CDR2 SYDVKM. CDR3 sequence: CASSLSRGNRNYGYTF. The CDR3 region has the DNA TGTGCCAGCAGTTTGAGCCGGGGGAATCGGAACTATGGCTACACCTTC.

The chain recombines TRBV24-1 with TRBJ1-2; maybe TRBD1 (5 bases). The CDR3 has 14 amino acids. Trimming pared 4 bases from V and 4 bases from J, leaving 12 bases between. Germline V lookup: CDR1 KGHDR, CDR2 SFDVKD. The CDR3 bases are TGTGCCACCAGTGACGGGGACTCGCCCTATGGCTACACCTTC. Translating it yields CATSDGDSPYGYTF.

V and J are TRBV28 and TRBJ1-4; no clear D gene. CDR3 length: 12 amino acids. Germline loops: CDR1 MDHEN, CDR2 SYDVKM. The V and J ends lost 5 bases and 8 bases respectively, with 9 bases between them. This chain's CDR3 is CASSQRQEKLFF. CDR3 DNA: TGTGCCAGCAGTCAGCGGCAGGAAAAACTGTTTTTT. Complete variable domain (other parts from reference TRBV28 and TRBJ1-4): DVKVTQSSRYLVKRTGEKVFLECVQDMDHENMFWYRQDPGLGLRLIYFSYDVKMKEKGDIPEGYSVSREKKERFSLILESASTNQTSMYLCASSQRQEKLFFGSGTQLSVL.

The chain links TRBV7-9 to TRBJ1-2; 7 bases align to TRBD1. The germline gives CDR1 SEHNR, CDR2 FQNEAQ (reference sequence). The CDR3 spans 14 residues. After removal of 3 bases from V and 8 bases from J, the junction contained 9 bases not matched to a gene. CDR3 residues: CASSFYRGMEGYTF. The CDR3 DNA reads as TGTGCCAGCAGCTTCTACAGGGGAATGGAAGGCTACACCTTC.

This clone has more than one count but fewer than ten. Because the CDR3 is missing its conserved closing phenylalanine or tryptophan, this is likely a read error. The DNA is left out, because the CDR3 cannot be placed on it with certainty; the CDR3 is given as TCRdb lists it. The CDR3 protein is CATSDFRRPQVGAL. V is TRBV24-1 and J is TRBJ1-6. The CDR3 totals 14 residues, both ends included. Germline CDR1 is KGHDR and CDR2 is SFDVKD.

The chain combines TRBV27 with TRBJ2-5, with 7 bases fitting TRBD1. The CDR3 length is 14 residues. With V trimmed by 5 bases and J by 0 bases, 3 bases remained unmatched. Germline values: CDR1 MNHEY, CDR2 SMNVEV (reference sequence). The CDR3 sequence: CASSPTGDQETQYF. For the CDR3, the DNA is TGTGCCAGCAGTCCCACAGGGGACCAAGAGACCCAGTACTTC.

In nucleotides, the CDR3 is TGTGCCAGCAGCTTGGACGGCGGGACTAGACCGGGCGAGCAGTACTTC. Its translation is CASSLDGGTRPGEQYF. The chain recombines TRBV5-4 with TRBJ2-7, with 8 bases identical to TRBD2. The CDR3 totals 16 residues. The V gene end was trimmed by 0 bases and the J gene end by 6 bases; junction bases not matched to a gene: 11. Germline loops: CDR1 SGHNT, CDR2 YYREEE (reference sequence).

This sequence joins TRBV5-1 and TRBJ2-4, with a weak D call TRBD2 (6 bases). There are 14 residues in the CDR3. V was pared by 3 bases and J by 8 bases, with 15 bases between. Germline CDR1 is SGHRS and CDR2 is YFSETQ. The CDR3 sequence is CASSSGLGSDIQYF. The DNA of the CDR3 is TGCGCCAGCAGCTCGGGACTTGGGTCAGACATTCAGTACTTC.

The V and J genes are TRBV19 and TRBJ1-3; D call uncertain. The CDR3 spans 16 residues. V was clipped by 3 bases and J by 0 bases, with 12 bases between them. Germline V gene sequence: CDR1 LNHDA, CDR2 SQIVND (reference sequence). The DNA of the CDR3 is TGTGCCAGTAGTATGCCGGGGAGTTTCTCTGGAAACACCATATATTTT. It is translated as CASSMPGSFSGNTIYF.

The chain carries TRBV13 and TRBJ2-3; D ambiguous. Trimming shortened V by 8 bases and J by 4 bases, and 13 bases separated the two germline ends. The CDR3 loop spans 13 amino acids. Germline-derived CDR1 and CDR2 are PRHDT and FYEKMQ (reference sequence). CDR3 protein: CASSLPGADTQYF. The CDR3 DNA sequence: TGTGCCAGCTCCCTCCCGGGTGCAGATACGCAGTATTTT.

V gene TRBV29-1 combines with J gene TRBJ2-7; the D is unclear. Trimming removed 4 bases at V and 2 bases at J, with 12 bases between. The CDR3 is made up of 13 amino acids. The germline V gene has CDR1 SQVTM and CDR2 ANQGSEA. The DNA for the CDR3 is TGCAGCGTTGTACTCATTAGTACCTACGAGCAGTACTTC. Residues: CSVVLISTYEQYF.

The chain couples TRBV9 to TRBJ2-5; TRBD1 matches 7 bases. From germline, CDR1 is SGDLS and CDR2 YYNGEE. Losses at the gene ends were 3 bases for V and 5 bases for J; bases not matched to a gene: 10. The CDR3 runs 15 residues. CDR3 protein: CASSASTGSGETQYF. The CDR3 bases are TGTGCCAGCAGCGCTTCGACAGGGAGTGGCGAGACCCAGTACTTC.